These 8 T cell receptor beta chains were all obtained from the same sample, sequenced in a study of identical twins. Using its own MiXCR run on the 5' RACE reads, TCRdb lists one record per CDR3 protein. The profile covers approximately 1.8 million distinct CDR3 sequences, with roughly 35% appearing a single time and 0.27% taken by the ten largest. Sequencing input: cord blood. Source of these receptors: a newborn girl in good health.

Worth noting for this clonotype: At one end, the junction sequence differs from germline, possibly due to a read error. The CDR3 sequence is CTSTGTVNTEAFF. The CDR3 DNA is TGTACCAGCACCGGGACAGTGAACACTGAAGCTTTCTTT. The chain uses TRBV18 and TRBJ1-1; TRBD1 agrees at 7 bases. Germline V CDR1 and CDR2: KGHSH, LQKENI. CDR3 length: 13 residues. Based on the CDR3 plus reference TRBV18 and TRBJ1-1, the full variable domain is NAGVMQNPRHLVRRRGQEARLRCSPMKGHSHVYWYRQLPEEGLKFMVYLQKENIIDESGMPKERFSAEFPKEGPSILRIQQVVRGDSAAYFCTSTGTVNTEAFFGQGTRLTVV.

Points on this clonotype: A junction boundary mismatches the germline segment, possibly from a read error. The J gene is TRBJ1-2, the V gene TRBV7-2, with 9 bases aligning to TRBD1. Germline V gene lookup returns CDR1 SGHTA and CDR2 FQGNSA. This CDR3 contains 14 residues. In nucleotides, the CDR3 is TGTGCCGGCAGCTTATTAGGGACAGGGTATGGCTACACCTTC. Translated: CAGSLLGTGYGYTF.

There are a few counts of this clonotype. The chain links TRBV20-1 to TRBJ2-1; a possible D gene is TRBD1 (5 bases). Trimming cost V 2 bases and J 5 bases, with 7 bases left between them. The germline V gene encodes CDR1 DFQATT and CDR2 SNEGSKA (reference sequence). The CDR3 extends over 12 amino acids. The CDR3 here is CSARKGHNEQFF. The DNA for the CDR3 is TGCAGTGCTAGAAAGGGGCACAATGAGCAGTTCTTC.

V usage is TRBV6-6 and J usage is TRBJ1-2; TRBD1 matches 9 bases. Germline CDR1 and CDR2: MNHNY and SVGAGI (reference sequence). Trimming took 6 bases from V and 4 from J; bases not matched to a gene: 9. The CDR3 has 15 amino acids. DNA of the CDR3: TGTGCCAGCAGCTCCTCGGACAGGGGAAGCTATGGCTACACCTTC. Translation: CASSSSDRGSYGYTF.

The chain employs TRBV28 and TRBJ2-5, with D uncertain. Looked up from germline, CDR1 is MDHEN and CDR2 is SYDVKM. Between the trimmed V and J ends, which lost 2 bases and 11 bases, there was a span of 18 bases. The CDR3 is made up of 14 amino acids. CDR3 residues: CASSLNSLPYWQYF. Written as DNA, the CDR3 is TGTGCCAGCAGTTTAAACAGTCTGCCATACTGGCAGTACTTC.

This rearrangement joins TRBV4-2 to TRBJ1-2; no clear D. Germline lookup yields CDR1 LGHNA and CDR2 YNFKEQ. V lost 3 bases, J lost 6 bases, and 14 bases lay in between. The CDR3 runs 14 residues. The CDR3 DNA sequence: TGTGCCAGCAGCCAGTGGAGGGAACCGGATGGCTACACCTTC. Translation gives CASSQWREPDGYTF.

The chain recombines TRBV7-9 with TRBJ2-3; 15 nucleotides line up with TRBD2. CDR1 and CDR2 (germline): SEHNR, FQNEAQ (reference sequence). The V segment lost 4 bases and the J segment 3 bases; nucleotides outside the gene matches: 5. This CDR3 comprises 17 residues. CDR3 nucleotide sequence: TGTGCCAGCAGCTCGGGGACTAGCGGGAGGAGGACAGATACGCAGTATTTT. Protein: CASSSGTSGRRTDTQYF.

This clonotype was seen only a few times. The chain is built from TRBV12-3 or TRBV12-4 and TRBJ2-3, with 9 bases identical to TRBD2. CDR3 size: 19 residues. Unmatched junction bases numbered 14, after V lost 1 base and J lost 3 bases. In DNA form, the CDR3 reads TGTGCCAGCAGTTTAGAAAGGAGGGTAGCGGGAGAGAGGACAGATACGCAGTATTTT. This sequence encodes CASSLERRVAGERTDTQYF.